This T cell receptor (beta chain) derives from a study of spatial heterogeneity in lung cancer. Study as a whole: Tumor-region counts of TCR transcripts tracked strongly with a T cell module score from matched bulk RNA-seq. Raw reads showed each unique TCR and UMI combination turning up more than ten times on average.

Germline V gene lookup returns CDR1 SNHLY and CDR2 FYNNEI. The CDR3 runs 17 residues. V was clipped by 6 bases and J by 0 bases, with 21 bases between them. This clonotype was found many times. As yet, its antigen is unknown. Findings and caveats of the study: Tumor mutation counts were tracked by expanded intratumoral alpha and beta TCR counts.

In TCRdb, the 5' RACE reads were re-called with MiXCR into one record per CDR3 protein. The table shows thousands of distinct CDR3 sequences, with 25% to 30% occurring only once. Time point described: sample taken at primary tumor resection. Donation came from over 60 patients with untreated early-stage non-small cell lung cancer. Whole RNA was taken from tumor, nontumor lung or frozen PBMC; it was then sequenced unsorted. This chain connects TRBV2 to TRBJ2-7, with unresolved D. This clonotype was sampled from a male donor with early-stage non-small cell lung cancer. This specimen was lung tumor tissue, taken at surgery. The DNA of the CDR3 is TGTGCCAGCAGCTCCAACCCCCAGATCGCTATCTCCTACGAGCAGTACTTC. This gives the protein CASSSNPQIAISYEQYF.